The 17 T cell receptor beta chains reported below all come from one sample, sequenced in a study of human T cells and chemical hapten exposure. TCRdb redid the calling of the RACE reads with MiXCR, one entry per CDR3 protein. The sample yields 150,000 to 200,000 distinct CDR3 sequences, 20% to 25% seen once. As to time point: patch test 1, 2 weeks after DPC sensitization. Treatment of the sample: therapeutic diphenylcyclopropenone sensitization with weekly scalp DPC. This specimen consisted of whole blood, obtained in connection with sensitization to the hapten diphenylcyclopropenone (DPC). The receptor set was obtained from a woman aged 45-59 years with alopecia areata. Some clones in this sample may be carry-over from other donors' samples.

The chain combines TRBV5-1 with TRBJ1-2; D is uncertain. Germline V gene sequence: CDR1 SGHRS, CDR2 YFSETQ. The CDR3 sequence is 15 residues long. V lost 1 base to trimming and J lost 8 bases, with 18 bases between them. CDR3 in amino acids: CASSLSPADGGGYTF. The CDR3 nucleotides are TGCGCCAGCAGCTTGAGCCCGGCGGACGGAGGCGGCTACACCTTC.

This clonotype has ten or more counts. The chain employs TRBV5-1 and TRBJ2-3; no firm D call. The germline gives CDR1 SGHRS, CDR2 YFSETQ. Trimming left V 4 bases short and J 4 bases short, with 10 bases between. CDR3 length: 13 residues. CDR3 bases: TGCGCCAGCAGCCTTGTGGCGTCAGATACGCAGTATTTT. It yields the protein CASSLVASDTQYF.

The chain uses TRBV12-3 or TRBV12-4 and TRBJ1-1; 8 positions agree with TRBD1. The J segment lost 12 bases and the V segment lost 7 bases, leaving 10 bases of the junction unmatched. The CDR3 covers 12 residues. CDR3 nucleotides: TGTGCCAGCATGACAGGGGCGCCCGGGCCTTTCTTT. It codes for CASMTGAPGPFF.

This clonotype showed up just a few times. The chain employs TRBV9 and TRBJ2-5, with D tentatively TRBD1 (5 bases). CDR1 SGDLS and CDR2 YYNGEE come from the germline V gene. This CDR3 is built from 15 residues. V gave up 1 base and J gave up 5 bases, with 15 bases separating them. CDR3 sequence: CASSVRLGDRETQYF. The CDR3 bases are TGTGCCAGCAGCGTAAGGTTAGGGGATCGGGAGACCCAGTACTTC.

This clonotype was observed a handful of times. The CDR3 region is CASSRDRGKNEQFF. CDR3 coding DNA: TGTGCCAGCAGTAGGGACAGGGGGAAGAATGAGCAGTTCTTC. This chain joins TRBV2 and TRBJ2-1; 11 positions agree with TRBD1. The V segment lost 5 bases and the J segment 7 bases; nucleotides outside the gene matches: 4. Germline CDR1 is SNHLY and CDR2 is FYNNEI. The CDR3 runs to 14 residues.

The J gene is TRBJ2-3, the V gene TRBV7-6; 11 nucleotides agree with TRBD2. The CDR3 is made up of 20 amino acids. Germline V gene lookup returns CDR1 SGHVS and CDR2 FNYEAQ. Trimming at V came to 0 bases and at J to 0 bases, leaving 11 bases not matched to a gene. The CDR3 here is CASSLAPWLAGGWSTDTQYF. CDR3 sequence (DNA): TGTGCCAGCAGCTTAGCTCCGTGGCTAGCGGGAGGTTGGAGCACAGATACGCAGTATTTT.

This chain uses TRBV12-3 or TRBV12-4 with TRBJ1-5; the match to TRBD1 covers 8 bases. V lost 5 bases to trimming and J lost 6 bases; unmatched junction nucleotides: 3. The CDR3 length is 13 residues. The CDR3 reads CASSRTGTQPQHF. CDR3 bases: TGTGCCAGCAGTCGGACAGGGACTCAGCCCCAGCATTTT.

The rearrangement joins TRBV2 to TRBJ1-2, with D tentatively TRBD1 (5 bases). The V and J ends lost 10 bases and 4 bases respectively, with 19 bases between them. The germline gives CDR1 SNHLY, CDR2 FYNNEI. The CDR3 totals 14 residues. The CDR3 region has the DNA TGTGCCATCAGCGTTCCGGGACCGGGCTATGGCTACACCTTC. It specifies CAISVPGPGYGYTF.

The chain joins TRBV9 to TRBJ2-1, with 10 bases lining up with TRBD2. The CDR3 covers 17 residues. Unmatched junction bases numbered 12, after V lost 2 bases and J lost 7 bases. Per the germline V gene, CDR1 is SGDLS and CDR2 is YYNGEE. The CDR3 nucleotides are TGTGCCAGCAGCGTTGGCCTTCTAGCGGGAGCTTTGAATGAGCAGTTCTTC. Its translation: CASSVGLLAGALNEQFF.

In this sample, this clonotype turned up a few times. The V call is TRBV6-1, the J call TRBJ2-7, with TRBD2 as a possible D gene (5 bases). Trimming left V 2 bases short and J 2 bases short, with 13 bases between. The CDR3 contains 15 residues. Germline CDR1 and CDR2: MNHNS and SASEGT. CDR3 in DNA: TGTGCCAGCAGTGAAATGGAGGATATTGCCTACGAGCAGTACTTC. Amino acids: CASSEMEDIAYEQYF.

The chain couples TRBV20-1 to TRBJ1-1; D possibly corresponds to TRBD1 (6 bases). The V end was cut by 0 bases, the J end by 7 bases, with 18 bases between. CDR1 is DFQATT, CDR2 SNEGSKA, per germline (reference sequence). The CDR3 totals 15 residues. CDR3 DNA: TGCAGTGCTAGAGATCGTGGGGGCGGGTTAAGTGAAGCTTTCTTT. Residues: CSARDRGGGLSEAFF.

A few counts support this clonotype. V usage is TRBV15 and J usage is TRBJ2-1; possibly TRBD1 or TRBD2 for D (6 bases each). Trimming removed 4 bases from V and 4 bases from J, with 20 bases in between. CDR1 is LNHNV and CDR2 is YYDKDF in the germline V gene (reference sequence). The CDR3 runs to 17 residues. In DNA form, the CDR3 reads TGTGCCACCAGCAAGGGGGGACTCCGAATCGGGTACAATGAGCAGTTCTTC. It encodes CATSKGGLRIGYNEQFF. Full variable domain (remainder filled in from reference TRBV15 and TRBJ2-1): DAMVIQNPRYQVTQFGKPVTLSCSQTLNHNVMYWYQQKSSQAPKLLFHYYDKDFNNEADTPDNFQSRRPNTSFCFLDIRSPGLGDTAMYLCATSKGGLRIGYNEQFFGPGTRLTVL.

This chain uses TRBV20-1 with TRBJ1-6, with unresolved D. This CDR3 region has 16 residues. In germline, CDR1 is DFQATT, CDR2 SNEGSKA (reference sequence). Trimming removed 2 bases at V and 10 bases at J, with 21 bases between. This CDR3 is CSARPGPGKENSPLHF. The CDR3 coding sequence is TGCAGTGCTAGACCCGGCCCCGGGAAGGAGAACTCACCCCTCCACTTT.

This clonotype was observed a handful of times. The CDR3 DNA is TGTGCCAGCTCACCCTTGGGGGGACCCGCGTACGAGCAGTACTTC. It codes for CASSPLGGPAYEQYF. The chain carries TRBV18 and TRBJ2-7; maybe TRBD2 (6 bases). CDR1 and CDR2 (germline): KGHSH, LQKENI. The CDR3 is 15 residues long. The V end lost 3 bases, the J end lost 4 bases, and 16 bases lay between the germline ends.

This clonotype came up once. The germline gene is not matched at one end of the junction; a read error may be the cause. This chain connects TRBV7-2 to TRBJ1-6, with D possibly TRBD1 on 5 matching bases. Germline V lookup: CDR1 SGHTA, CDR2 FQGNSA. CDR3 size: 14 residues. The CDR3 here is CASSFRQPRSPLHF. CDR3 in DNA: TGTGCCAGCAGCTTTCGACAGCCCCGCTCACCCCTACACTTT. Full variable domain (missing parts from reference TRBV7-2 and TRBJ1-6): GAGVSQSPSNKVTEKGKDVELRCDPISGHTALYWYRQSLGQGLEFLIYFQGNSAPDKSGLPSDRFSAERTGGSVSTLTIQRTQQEDSAVYLCASSFRQPRSPLHFGNGTRLTVT.

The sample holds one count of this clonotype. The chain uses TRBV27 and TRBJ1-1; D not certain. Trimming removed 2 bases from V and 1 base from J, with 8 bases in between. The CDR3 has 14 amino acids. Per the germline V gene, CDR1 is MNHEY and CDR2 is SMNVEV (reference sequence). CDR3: CASSLRPGNTEAFF. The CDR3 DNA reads TGTGCCAGCAGTTTACGTCCGGGGAACACTGAAGCTTTCTTT.

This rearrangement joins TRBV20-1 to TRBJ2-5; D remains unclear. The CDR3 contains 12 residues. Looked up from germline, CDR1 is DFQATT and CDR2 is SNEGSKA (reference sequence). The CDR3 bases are TGCAGCCTCAGAGGTAGTCAAGAGACCCAGTACTTC. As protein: CSLRGSQETQYF.